Listed below are T cell receptor beta chains from one sample, sequenced in a study of OX40 agonist ivuxolimab in advanced cancers. Method: immunoSEQ multiplex PCR; TCRdb's copy keeps in-frame clones and lacks some. The data show about 28,000 clones, almost 85% seen once. The sample was CD4+ or CD8+ T cells sorted from blood, taken in a trial of the OX40 agonist ivuxolimab. The origin of the receptors is an adult with an advanced solid tumor such as melanoma, head and neck, liver or kidney cancer. The CDR3 runs from the conserved cysteine through the conserved F or W. Fields, in order: V gene, CDR3 protein.

TRBV2,CASRAGDNSPLHF
TRBV4-2,CASSQEMLQTGELFF
TRBV6-1,CASSDGAALEQFF
TRBV4-3,CASSQDTSSIGIRAGEAFF
TRBV7-9,CASRGPGQGNTGELFF
TRBV6-6,CASSYPPGQGADTQYF
TRBV18,CASSPPTPQGYQTQYF
TRBV9,CASSAGTGTYEQYF
TRBV13,CASSPGGGTDTQYF
TRBV30,CAWSATGTSGGSSTDTQYF
TRBV19,CASSWTSGLYNEQFF
TRBV14,CASSLFSGSKETQYF
TRBV6-1,CVAASVGFTEAFF
TRBV5-4,CASSSPGRYNSPLHF
TRBV7-9,CASSDGALENEQFF
TRBV12-5,CASAHPEAGGHYGYTF
TRBV4-1,CASSQGRTYEQYF
TRBV2,CASSEEGTSGGARNEQFF
TRBV5-4,CASSSGGHEQYF
TRBV27,CASTNRNPYLLNEQYF
TRBV28,CASSFRWGRSTDTQYF
TRBV15,CATSRDRGDPMNTEAFF
TRBV27,CASSASRGPYEQYF
TRBV7-9,CASSFLERSYEQYF
TRBV4-1,CASSASGSPLHF
TRBV7-2,CASSLGASGDTQYF
TRBV7-9,CASSLAWGQPQHF
TRBV21-1,CASNKARGFATNEKLFF
TRBV13,CASSLERGDYNEQFF
TRBV11-2,CASSSLLLNNSPLHF
TRBV5-6,CASSLDLAGGFTYNEQFF
TRBV4-1,CASSNRGGSYNEQFF
TRBV5-4,CASSLEGGNLDQPQHF
TRBV9,CASSVATGAGNTEAFF
TRBV4-2,CASSQDWQSSGNTIYF
TRBV9,CASRDRVSGELFF
TRBV27,CASTRRSGGIDEQYF
TRBV7-9,CASSLGQAARNEQFF
TRBV12-5,CASGGSNWTGSYNEQFF
TRBV7-9,CASSHRDRAPNEQFF
TRBV6-5,CASSPRDRDEKLFF
TRBV10-2,CASSEGSGAEQYF
TRBV11-3,CASSLVAPGLAGTDTQYF
TRBV27,CASSSPGRGAYNEQFF
TRBV30,CAWSASYNEQFF
TRBV5-1,CASSPGTGVRDTQYF
TRBV12-2,CASRLAHSGRAGEETQYF
TRBV6-6,CASRGTGGLRSEAFF
TRBV10-3,CAISESRGSTDTQYF
TRBV27,CASSTAGGHTYGYTF